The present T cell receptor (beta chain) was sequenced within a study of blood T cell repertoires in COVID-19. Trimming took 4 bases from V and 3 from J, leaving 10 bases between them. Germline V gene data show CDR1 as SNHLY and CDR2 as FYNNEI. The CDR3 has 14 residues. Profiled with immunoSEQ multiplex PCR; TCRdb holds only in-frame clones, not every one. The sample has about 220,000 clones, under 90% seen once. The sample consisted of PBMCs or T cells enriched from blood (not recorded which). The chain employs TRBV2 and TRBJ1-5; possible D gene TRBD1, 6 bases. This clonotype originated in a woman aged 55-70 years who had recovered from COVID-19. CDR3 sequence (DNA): TGTGCCAGCAGTGCTACAGGGTCCAATCAGCCCCAGCATTTT. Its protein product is CASSATGSNQPQHF.